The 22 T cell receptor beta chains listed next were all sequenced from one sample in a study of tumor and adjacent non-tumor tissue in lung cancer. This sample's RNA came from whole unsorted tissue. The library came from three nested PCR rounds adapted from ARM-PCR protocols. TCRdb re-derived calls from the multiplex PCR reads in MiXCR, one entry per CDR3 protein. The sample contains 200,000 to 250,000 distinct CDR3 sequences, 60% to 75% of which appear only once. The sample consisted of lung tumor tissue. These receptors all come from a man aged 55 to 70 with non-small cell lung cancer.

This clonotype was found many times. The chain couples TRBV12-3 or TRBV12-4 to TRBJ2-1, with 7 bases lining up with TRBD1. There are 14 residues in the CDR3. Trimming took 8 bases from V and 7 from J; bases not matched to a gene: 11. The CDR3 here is CASGKTGVGNEQFF. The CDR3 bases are TGTGCCAGCGGAAAAACAGGGGTGGGAAATGAGCAGTTCTTC.

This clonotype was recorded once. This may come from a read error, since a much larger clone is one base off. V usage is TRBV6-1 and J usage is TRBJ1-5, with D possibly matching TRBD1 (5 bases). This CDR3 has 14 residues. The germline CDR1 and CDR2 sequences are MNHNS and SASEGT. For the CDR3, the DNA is TGTGCCAGCAGGGACACCTATAGCAATCAGCCCCTGCATTTT. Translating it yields CASRDTYSNQPLHF.

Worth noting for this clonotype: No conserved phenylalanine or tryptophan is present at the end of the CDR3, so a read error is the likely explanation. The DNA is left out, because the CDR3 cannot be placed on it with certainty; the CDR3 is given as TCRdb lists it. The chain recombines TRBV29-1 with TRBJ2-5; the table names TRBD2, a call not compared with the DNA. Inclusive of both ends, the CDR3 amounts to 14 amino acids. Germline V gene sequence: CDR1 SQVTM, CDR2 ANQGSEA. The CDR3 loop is CSVGEGSSGEARYL.

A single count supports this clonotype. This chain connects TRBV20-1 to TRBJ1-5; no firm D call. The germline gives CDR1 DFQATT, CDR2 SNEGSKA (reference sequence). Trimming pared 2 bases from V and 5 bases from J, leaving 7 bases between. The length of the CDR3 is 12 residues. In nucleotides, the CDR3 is TGCAGTGCTAGATGTAGGGATCAGCCCCAGCATTTT. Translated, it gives CSARCRDQPQHF.

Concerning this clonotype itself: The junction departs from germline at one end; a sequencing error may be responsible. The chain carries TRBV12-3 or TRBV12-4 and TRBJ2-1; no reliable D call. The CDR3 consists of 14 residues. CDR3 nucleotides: TGTGCCAGTAGTTTCTCTATCCCCTTGGCTGAGCAGTTCTTC. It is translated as CASSFSIPLAEQFF.

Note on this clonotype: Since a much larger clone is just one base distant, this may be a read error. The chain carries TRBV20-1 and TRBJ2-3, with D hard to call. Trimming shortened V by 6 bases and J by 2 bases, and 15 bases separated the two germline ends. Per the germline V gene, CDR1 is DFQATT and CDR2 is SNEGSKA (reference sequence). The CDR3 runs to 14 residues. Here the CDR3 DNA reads TGCAGTGCAGTGACTCTCATAAACACAGATACGCAGTATTTT. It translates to CSAVTLINTDTQYF.

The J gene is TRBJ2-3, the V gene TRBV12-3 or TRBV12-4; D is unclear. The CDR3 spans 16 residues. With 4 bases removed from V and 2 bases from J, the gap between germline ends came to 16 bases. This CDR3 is CASSSGCWKDTDTQYF. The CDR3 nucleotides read TGTGCCAGCAGTTCTGGGTGTTGGAAGGACACAGATACGCAGTATTTT.

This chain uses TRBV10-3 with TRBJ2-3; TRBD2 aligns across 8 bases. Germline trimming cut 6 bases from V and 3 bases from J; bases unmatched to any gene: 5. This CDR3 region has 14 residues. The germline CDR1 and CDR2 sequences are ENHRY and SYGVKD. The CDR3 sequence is CAIRSGLGTDTQYF. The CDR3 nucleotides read TGTGCCATCAGATCGGGACTAGGGACAGATACGCAGTATTTT.

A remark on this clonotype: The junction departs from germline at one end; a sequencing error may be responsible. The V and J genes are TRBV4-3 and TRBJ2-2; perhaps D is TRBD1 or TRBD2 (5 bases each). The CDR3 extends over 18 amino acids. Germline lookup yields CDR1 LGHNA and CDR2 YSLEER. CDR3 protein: CASSQDYGALINTVELFF. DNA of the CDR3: TGCGCCAGCAGCCAAGATTACGGGGCCCTCATCAACACCGTGGAGCTGTTTTTT.

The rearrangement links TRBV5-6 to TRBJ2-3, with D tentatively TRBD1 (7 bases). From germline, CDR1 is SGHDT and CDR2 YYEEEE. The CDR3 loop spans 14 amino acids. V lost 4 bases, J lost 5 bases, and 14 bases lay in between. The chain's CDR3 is CASSPIRGVDTQYF. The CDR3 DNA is TGTGCCAGCAGCCCTATCAGGGGGGTAGATACGCAGTATTTT.

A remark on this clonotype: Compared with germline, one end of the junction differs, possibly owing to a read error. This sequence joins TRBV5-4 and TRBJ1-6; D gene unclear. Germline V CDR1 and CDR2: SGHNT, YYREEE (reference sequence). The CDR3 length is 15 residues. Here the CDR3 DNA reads TGTGCCAACAGCTTGTCGCAGCGGTCTACCTCACACCTCCACTTT. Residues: CANSLSQRSTSHLHF.

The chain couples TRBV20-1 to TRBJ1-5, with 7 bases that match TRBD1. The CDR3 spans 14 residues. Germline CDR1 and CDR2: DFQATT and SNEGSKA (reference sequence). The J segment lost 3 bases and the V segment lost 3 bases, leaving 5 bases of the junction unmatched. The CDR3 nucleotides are TGCAGTGCTAGGGGGGACAGCGACAATCAGCCCCAGCATTTT. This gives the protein CSARGDSDNQPQHF.

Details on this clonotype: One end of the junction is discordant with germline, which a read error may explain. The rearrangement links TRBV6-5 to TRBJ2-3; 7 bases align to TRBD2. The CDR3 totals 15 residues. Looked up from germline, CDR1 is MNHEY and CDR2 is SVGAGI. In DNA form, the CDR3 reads TGTGTCAGCAGCCTTCTAGCGGCGGGGCCAAAAACGCAGTATTTT. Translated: CVSSLLAAGPKTQYF.

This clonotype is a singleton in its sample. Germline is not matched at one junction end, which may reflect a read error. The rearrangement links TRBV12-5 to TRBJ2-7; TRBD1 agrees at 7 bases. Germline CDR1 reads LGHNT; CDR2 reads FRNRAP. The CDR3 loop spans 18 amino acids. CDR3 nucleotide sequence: TGTGCTAGTGGTTTGTACCCCGCTAGACAGGGATCCACCTACGAGCTGTACTTC. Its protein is CASGLYPARQGSTYELYF.

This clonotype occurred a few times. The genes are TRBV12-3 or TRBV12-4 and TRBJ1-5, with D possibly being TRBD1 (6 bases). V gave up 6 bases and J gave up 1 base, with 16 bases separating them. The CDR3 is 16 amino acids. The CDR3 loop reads CASSLGGAASNQPQHF. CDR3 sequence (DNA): TGTGCCAGCAGCTTGGGGGGGGCAGCGAGCAATCAGCCCCAGCATTTT.

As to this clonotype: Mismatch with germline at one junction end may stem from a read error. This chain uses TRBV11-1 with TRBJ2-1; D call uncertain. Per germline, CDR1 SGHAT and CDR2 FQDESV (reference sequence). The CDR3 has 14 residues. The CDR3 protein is CASSLELVYNEQFF. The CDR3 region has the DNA TGTGCCAGCAGTTTAGAGTTGGTATACAATGAGCAGTTCTTC.

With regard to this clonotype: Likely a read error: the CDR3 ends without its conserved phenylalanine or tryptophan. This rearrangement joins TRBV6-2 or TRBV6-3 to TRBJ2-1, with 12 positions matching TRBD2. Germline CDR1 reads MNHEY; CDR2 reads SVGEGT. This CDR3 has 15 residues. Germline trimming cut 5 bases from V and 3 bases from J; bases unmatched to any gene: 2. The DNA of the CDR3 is TGTGCCAGCAGTAAACTAGCGGGAGGCTACAATGAGCAGTTCTTA. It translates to CASSKLAGGYNEQFL.

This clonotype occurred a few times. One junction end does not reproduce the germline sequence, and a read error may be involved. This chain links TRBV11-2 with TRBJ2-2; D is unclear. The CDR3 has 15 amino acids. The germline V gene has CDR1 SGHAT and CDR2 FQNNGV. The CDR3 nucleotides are TGTGCCAGCAGATTAGGAACACGGCGGACCGGGGAGCTGTTTTTT. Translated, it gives CASRLGTRRTGELFF.

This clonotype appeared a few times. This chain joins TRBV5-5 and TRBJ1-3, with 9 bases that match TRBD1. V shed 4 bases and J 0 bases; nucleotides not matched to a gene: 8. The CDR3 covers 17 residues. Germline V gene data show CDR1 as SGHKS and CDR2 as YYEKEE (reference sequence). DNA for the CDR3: TGTGCCAGCAGCACCCGGACAGGGGTAGGCTCTGGAAACACCATATATTTT. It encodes CASSTRTGVGSGNTIYF. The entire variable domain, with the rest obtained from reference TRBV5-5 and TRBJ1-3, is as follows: DAGVTQSPTHLIKTRGQQVTLRCSPISGHKSVSWYQQVLGQGPQFIFQYYEKEERGRGNFPDRFSARQFPNYSSELNVNALLLGDSALYLCASSTRTGVGSGNTIYFGEGSWLTVV.

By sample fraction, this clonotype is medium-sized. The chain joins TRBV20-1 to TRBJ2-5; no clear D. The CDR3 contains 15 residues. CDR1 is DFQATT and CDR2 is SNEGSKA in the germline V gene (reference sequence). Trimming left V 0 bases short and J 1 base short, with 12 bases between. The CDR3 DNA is TGCAGTGCTAGAGATCCGTGGAGATTCCAAGAGACCCAGTACTTC. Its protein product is CSARDPWRFQETQYF.

The DNA of the CDR3 is TGCGCCAGCAGTAGACAGTCTGACACCGGGGAGCTGTTTTTT. Translation: CASSRQSDTGELFF. The V and J genes are TRBV10-1 and TRBJ2-2; possibly TRBD1 for D (5 bases). V was pared by 5 bases and J by 3 bases, with 10 bases between. Germline CDR1 reads WNHNN; CDR2 reads SYGVQD (reference sequence). CDR3 length: 14 amino acids.

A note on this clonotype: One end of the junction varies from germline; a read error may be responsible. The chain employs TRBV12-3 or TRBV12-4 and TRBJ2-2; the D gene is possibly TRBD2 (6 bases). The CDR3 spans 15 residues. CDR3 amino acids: CAISTQGGGTGELFF. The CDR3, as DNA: TGTGCCATCAGTACTCAGGGAGGAGGGACCGGGGAGCTGTTTTTT.